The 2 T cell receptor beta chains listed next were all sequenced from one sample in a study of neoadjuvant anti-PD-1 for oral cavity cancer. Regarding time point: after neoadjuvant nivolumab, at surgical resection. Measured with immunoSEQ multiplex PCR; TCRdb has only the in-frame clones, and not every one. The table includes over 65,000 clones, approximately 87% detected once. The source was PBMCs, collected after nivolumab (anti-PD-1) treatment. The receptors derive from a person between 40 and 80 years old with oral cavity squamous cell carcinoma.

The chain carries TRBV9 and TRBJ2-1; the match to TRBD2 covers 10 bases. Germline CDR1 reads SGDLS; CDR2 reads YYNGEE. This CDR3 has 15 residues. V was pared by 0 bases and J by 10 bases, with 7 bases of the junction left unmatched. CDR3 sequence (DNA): TGTGCCAGCAGCGTAGGGGGACTAGCGTTCGGGGAGCAGTTCTTC. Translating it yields CASSVGGLAFGEQFF.

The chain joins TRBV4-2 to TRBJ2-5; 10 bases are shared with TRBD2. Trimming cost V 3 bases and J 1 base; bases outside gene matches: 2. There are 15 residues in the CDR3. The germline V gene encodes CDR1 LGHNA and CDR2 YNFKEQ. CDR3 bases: TGTGCCAGCAGCCAGGAGCGGGGGGGCCAAGAGACCCAGTACTTC. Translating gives CASSQERGGQETQYF.